The TCR beta chain described here comes from a study of response to subunit inactivated influenza vaccine (dated by TCRdb to about 2018). Describing the broader study: Deep quantitative profiling of the T cell receptor repertoire was used in the study to follow responses to a trivalent subunit inactivated influenza vaccine.

About this clonotype: The clone's antigen remains unknown. One base away there is no much larger clone; base qualities are not given.

Library generation was performed with RT-PCR. Sequenced using an Illumina HiSeq 2500. TCRdb's own reprocessing of the public reads used fastp at Q25 and MiXCR and kept productive beta chains. Every entry covers one CDR3 protein and lists the most common genes and DNA from its rows. This sample has some 850,000 distinct CDR3 sequences in its table, and approximately 17% of those were observed once. The ten most abundant clones make up about a tenth of the sample. The paper's findings and limits, for the study overall: The authors proposed that each seasonal influenza vaccination may bring in only a limited number of new T cells.

Based on the germline V gene, the CDR1 and CDR2 sequences are SGDLS and YYNGEE. The CDR3 runs 15 residues from the cysteine to the phenylalanine. Only the CDR3 portion is preserved as DNA: 45 bases, with reading frame beginning at the first base. V gives up 0 bases and J gives up 2 bases, and the segment between their germline ends measures 12 bases. The sequence links TRBV9 to TRBJ2-7, with the D segment identity uncertain. The receptor's source is a man in his forties or fifties who received an inactivated influenza vaccine. Donor details come from another sample of the same person, matched by shared clones. The sequencing used PBMCs from blood, collected 4 to 6 days after vaccination. The CDR3 protein sequence reads: CASSVDLGGTYEQYF. The DNA is as follows: TGTGCCAGCAGCGTAGATCTGGGTGGGACCTACGAGCAGTACTTC.